This T cell receptor (beta chain) was captured by sequencing in a study of shared clonotypes between healthy human individuals. The unsorted PBMC replicate PCRs were performed with roughly 300 ng DNA, 32,000 or so T cell genomes. Assay: immunoSEQ multiplex PCR; the TCRdb copy retains only in-frame clones and omits some. The data contain roughly 510,000 clones, about three quarters of them singletons. Among the donors, all were Caucasian adults who lived in Nashville, Tennessee. This CDR3 contains 13 residues. The ends were cut back, 3 bases at V and 9 bases at J, with 12 bases in the middle. Germline values: CDR1 MDHEN, CDR2 SYDVKM.

The V call is TRBV28, the J call TRBJ2-1, with a weak D call TRBD2 (6 bases). This sequence was found in a woman between 40 and 50 years old in good health. Some clones in this sample may be carry-over from other donors' samples. The sequencing sample was made of PBMCs. CDR3 loop: CASSFREWGEQFF. The CDR3 bases are TGTGCCAGCAGTTTCCGGGAGTGGGGTGAGCAGTTCTTC.